The 3 T cell receptor beta chains below come from one sample, sequenced in a study of blood T cell repertoires in COVID-19. Method: immunoSEQ multiplex PCR; TCRdb's copy keeps in-frame clones and lacks some. In the table there are 200,000 to 250,000 clones, about four fifths of which are singletons. The sample taken for sequencing was PBMCs or T cells enriched from blood (not recorded which). These receptors all come from a middle-aged woman who had recovered from COVID-19.

Concerning this clone itself: No conserved phenylalanine or tryptophan is present at the end of the CDR3, so a read error is the likely explanation. Because the CDR3's place on the DNA is in doubt, the DNA is left out and the CDR3 is given as listed by TCRdb. The rearrangement joins TRBV18 to TRBJ2-7; the table's D call, TRBD2, has no DNA check behind it. From germline, CDR1 is KGHSH and CDR2 LQKENI. The CDR3 is 19 residues long, counting both termini. CDR3 sequence reads: CASSPRSRRGTSGDPCLSL.

The rearrangement uses TRBV27 and TRBJ1-6, with D hard to call. V was pared by 4 bases and J by 6 bases, with 4 bases between. Germline V lookup: CDR1 MNHEY, CDR2 SMNVEV (reference sequence). CDR3 size: 12 residues. Here the CDR3 DNA reads TGTGCCAGCAGTTACAGTAATTCACCCCTCCACTTT. Residues: CASSYSNSPLHF.

The chain uses TRBV27 and TRBJ2-5; 11 bases agree with TRBD2. The CDR3 length is 19 residues. CDR1 is MNHEY and CDR2 is SMNVEV in the germline V gene (reference sequence). Trimming cost V 5 bases and J 0 bases; bases outside gene matches: 14. The CDR3 DNA sequence: TGTGCCAGCAGTCAGAATCTAGCGGGAGGCGATAAGTACCAAGAGACCCAGTACTTC. Protein: CASSQNLAGGDKYQETQYF.